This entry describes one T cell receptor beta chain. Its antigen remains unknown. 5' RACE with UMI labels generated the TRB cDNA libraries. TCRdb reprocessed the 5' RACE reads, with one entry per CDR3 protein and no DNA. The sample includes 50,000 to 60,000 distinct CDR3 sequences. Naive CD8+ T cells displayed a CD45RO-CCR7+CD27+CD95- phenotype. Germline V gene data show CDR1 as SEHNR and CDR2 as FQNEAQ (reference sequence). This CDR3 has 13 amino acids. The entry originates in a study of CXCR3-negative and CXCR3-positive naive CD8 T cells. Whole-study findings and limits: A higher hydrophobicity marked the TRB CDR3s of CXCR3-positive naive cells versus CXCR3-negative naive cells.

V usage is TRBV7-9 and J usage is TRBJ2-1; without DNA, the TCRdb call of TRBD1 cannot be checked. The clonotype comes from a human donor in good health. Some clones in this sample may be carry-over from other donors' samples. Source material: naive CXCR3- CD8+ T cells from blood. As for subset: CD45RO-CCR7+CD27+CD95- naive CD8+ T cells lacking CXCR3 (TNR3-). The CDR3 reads CASIGDSYNEQFF.